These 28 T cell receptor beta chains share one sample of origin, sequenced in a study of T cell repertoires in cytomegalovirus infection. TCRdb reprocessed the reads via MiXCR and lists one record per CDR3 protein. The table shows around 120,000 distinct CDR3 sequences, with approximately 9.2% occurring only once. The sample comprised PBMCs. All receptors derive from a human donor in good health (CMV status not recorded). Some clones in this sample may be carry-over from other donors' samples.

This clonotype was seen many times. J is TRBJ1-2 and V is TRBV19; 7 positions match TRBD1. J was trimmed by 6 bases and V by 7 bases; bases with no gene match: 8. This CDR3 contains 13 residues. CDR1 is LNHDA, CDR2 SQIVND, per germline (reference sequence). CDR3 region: CASKLTGNHGYTF. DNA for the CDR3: TGTGCCAGTAAGCTGACAGGGAACCATGGCTACACCTTC.

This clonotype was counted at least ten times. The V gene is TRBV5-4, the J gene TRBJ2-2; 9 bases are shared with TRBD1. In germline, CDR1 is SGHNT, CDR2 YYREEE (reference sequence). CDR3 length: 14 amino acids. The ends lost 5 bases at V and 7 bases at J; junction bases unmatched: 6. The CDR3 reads CASRPGTGFGELFF. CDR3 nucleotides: TGTGCCAGCAGGCCCGGGACAGGGTTCGGGGAGCTGTTTTTT.

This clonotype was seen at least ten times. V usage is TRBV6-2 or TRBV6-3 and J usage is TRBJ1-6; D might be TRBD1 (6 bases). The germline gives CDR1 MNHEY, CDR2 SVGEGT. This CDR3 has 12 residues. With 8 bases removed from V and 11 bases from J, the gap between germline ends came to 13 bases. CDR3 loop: CASLGAGTPLHF. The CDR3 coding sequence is TGTGCCAGCCTGGGGGCGGGAACACCCCTCCACTTT.

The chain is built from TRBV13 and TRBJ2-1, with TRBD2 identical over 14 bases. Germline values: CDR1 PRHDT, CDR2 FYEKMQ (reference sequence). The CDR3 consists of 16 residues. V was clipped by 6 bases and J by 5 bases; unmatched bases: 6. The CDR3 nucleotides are TGTGCCAGCAGTGCTCCGGGACTAGCGGGGGACAATGAGCAGTTCTTC. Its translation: CASSAPGLAGDNEQFF.

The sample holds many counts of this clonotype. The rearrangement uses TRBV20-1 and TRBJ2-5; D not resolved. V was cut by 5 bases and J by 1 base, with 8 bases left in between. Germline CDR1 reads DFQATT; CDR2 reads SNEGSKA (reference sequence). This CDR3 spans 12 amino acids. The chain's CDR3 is CSAGRPQETQYF. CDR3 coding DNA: TGCAGTGCTGGACGGCCCCAAGAGACCCAGTACTTC.

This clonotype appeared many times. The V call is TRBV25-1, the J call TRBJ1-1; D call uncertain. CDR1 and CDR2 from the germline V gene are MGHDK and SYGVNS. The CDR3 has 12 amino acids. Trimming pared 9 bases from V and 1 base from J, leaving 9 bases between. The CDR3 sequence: CASSATNTEAFF. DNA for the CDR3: TGTGCCAGTTCCGCAACGAACACTGAAGCTTTCTTT.

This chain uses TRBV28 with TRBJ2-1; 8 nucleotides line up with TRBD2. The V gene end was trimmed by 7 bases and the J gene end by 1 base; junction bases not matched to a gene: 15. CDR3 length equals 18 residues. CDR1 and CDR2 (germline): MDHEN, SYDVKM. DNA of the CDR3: TGTGCCAGCATCTCGGGGACTAGGGTGTCTGGATCCTACAATGAGCAGTTCTTC. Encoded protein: CASISGTRVSGSYNEQFF.

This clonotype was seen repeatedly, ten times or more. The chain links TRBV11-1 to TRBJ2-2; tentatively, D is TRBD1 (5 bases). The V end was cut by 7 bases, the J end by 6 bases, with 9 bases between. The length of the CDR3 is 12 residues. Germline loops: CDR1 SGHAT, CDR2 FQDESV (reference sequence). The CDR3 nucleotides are TGTGCCAGCACAAAACAGGCCGGGGAGCTGTTTTTT. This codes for CASTKQAGELFF. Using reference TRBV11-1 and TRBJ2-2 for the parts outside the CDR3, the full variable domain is EAEVAQSPRYKITEKSQAVAFWCDPISGHATLYWYRQILGQGPELLVQFQDESVVDDSQLPKDRFSAERLKGVDSTLKIQPAELGDSAMYLCASTKQAGELFFGEGSRLTVL.

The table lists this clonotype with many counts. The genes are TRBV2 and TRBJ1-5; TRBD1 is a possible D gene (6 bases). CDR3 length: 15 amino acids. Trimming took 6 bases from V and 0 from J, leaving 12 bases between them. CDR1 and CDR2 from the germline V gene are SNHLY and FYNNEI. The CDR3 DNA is TGTGCCAGCAGCCCCGGGACAAATAGCAATCAGCCCCAGCATTTT. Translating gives CASSPGTNSNQPQHF. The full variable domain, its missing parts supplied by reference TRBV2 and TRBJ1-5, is EPEVTQTPSHQVTQMGQEVILRCVPISNHLYFYWYRQILGQKVEFLVSFYNNEISEKSEIFDDQFSVERPDGSNFTLKIRSTKLEDSAMYFCASSPGTNSNQPQHFGDGTRLSIL.

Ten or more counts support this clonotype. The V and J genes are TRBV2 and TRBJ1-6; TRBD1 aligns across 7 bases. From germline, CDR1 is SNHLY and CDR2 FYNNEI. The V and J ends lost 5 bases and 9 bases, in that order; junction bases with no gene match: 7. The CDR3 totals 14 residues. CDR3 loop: CASSPGTAFSPLHF. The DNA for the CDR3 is TGTGCCAGCAGTCCCGGGACAGCCTTTTCACCCCTCCACTTT.

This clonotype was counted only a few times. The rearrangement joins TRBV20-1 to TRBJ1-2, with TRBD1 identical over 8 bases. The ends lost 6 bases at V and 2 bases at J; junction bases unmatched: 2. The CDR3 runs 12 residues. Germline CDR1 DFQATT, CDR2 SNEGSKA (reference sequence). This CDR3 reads CSARTGNYGYTF. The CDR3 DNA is TGCAGTGCCAGGACAGGGAACTATGGCTACACCTTC.

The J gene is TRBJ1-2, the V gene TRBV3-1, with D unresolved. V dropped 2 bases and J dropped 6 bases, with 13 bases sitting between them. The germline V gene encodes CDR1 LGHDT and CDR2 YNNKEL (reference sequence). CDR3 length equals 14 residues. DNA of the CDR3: TGTGCCAGCAGCCAACTGAGAGAACCCCATGGCTACACCTTC. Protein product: CASSQLREPHGYTF.

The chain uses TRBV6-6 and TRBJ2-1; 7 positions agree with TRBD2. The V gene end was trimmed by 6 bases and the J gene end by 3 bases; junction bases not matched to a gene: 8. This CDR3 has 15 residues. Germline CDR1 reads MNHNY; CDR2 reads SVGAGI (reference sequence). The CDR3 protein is CASSRRSGDYNEQFF. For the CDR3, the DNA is TGTGCCAGCAGCCGTCGAAGCGGGGACTACAATGAGCAGTTCTTC.

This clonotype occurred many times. The CDR3 protein is CASSRQRGQETQYF. The CDR3 DNA sequence: TGTGCCAGCAGCCGCCAGCGGGGCCAAGAGACCCAGTACTTC. The rearrangement uses TRBV7-2 and TRBJ2-5, with 7 bases lining up with TRBD2. Trimming cost V 5 bases and J 1 base; bases outside gene matches: 4. Germline V CDR1 and CDR2: SGHTA, FQGNSA. CDR3 size: 14 residues. Drawing the rest from reference TRBV7-2 and TRBJ2-5, the complete variable domain is GAGVSQSPSNKVTEKGKDVELRCDPISGHTALYWYRQSLGQGLEFLIYFQGNSAPDKSGLPSDRFSAERTGGSVSTLTIQRTQQEDSAVYLCASSRQRGQETQYFGPGTRLLVL.

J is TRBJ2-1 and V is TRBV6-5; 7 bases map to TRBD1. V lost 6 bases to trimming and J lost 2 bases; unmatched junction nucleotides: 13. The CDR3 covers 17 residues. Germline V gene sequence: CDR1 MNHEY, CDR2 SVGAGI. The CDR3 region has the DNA TGTGCCAGCAGCATGAGAACCGGGACAGTGACCTACAATGAGCAGTTCTTC. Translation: CASSMRTGTVTYNEQFF.

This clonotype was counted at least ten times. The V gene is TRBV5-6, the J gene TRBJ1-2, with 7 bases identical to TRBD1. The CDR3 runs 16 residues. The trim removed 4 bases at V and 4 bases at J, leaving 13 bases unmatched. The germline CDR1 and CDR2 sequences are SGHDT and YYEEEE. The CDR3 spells CASSQETDRAGYGYTF. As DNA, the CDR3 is TGTGCCAGCAGCCAAGAAACCGACAGGGCCGGCTATGGCTACACCTTC.

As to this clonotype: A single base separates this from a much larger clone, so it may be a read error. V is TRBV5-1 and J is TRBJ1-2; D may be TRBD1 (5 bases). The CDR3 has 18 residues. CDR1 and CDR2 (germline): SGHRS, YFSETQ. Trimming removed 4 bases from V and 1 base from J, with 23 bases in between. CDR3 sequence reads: CASSPEPGRASRNYGYTF. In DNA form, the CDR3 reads TGCGCCAGCAGCCCTGAACCGGGACGGGCCTCCCGTAACTATGGCTACACCTTC.

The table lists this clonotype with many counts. The DNA of the CDR3 is TGTGCCAGCAGCTCCCCCCCCGGGGCTGGGGCCAACGTCCTGACTTTC. Translated: CASSSPPGAGANVLTF. J is TRBJ2-6 and V is TRBV7-3, with D possibly being TRBD2 (5 bases). This CDR3 spans 16 amino acids. The germline gives CDR1 SGHTA, CDR2 FQGTGA. Between the trimmed V and J ends, which lost 4 bases and 2 bases, there was a span of 12 bases.

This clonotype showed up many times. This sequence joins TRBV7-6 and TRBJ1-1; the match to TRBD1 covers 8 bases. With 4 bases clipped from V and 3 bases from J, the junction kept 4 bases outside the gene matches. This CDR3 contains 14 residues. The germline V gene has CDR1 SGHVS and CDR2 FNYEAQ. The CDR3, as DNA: TGTGCCAGCAGCTCCGAGACAGGGGACACTGAAGCTTTCTTT. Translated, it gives CASSSETGDTEAFF. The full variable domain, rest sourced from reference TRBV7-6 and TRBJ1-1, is GAGVSQSPRYKVTKRGQDVALRCDPISGHVSLYWYRQALGQGPEFLTYFNYEAQQDKSGLPNDRFSAERPEGSISTLTIQRTEQRDSAMYRCASSSETGDTEAFFGQGTRLTVV.

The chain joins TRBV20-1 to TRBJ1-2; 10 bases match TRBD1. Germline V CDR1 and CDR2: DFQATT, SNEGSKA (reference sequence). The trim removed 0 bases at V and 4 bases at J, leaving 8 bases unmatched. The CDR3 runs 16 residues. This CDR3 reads CSARDPQWTGGYGYTF. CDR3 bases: TGCAGTGCTAGAGATCCTCAATGGACAGGGGGCTATGGCTACACCTTC.

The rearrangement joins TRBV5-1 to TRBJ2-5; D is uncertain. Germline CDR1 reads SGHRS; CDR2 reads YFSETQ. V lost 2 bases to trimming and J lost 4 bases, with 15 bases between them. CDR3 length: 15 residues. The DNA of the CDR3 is TGCGCCAGCAGCTTTTTACGTCCGAACGCAGAGACCCAGTACTTC. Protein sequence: CASSFLRPNAETQYF.

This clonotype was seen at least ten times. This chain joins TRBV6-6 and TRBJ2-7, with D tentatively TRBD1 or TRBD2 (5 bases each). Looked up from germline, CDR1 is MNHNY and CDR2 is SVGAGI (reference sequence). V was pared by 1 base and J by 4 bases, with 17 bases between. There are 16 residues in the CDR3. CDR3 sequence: CASSYWGRQEGYEQYF. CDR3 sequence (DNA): TGTGCCAGCAGTTACTGGGGCAGACAAGAGGGATACGAGCAGTACTTC.

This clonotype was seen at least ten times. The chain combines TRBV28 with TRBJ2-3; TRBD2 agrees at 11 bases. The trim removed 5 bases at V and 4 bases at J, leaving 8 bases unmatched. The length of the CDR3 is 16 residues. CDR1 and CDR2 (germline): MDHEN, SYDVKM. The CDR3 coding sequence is TGTGCCAGCAGTCCCTCTCTAGCGGGGGGTGCAGATACGCAGTATTTT. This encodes CASSPSLAGGADTQYF.

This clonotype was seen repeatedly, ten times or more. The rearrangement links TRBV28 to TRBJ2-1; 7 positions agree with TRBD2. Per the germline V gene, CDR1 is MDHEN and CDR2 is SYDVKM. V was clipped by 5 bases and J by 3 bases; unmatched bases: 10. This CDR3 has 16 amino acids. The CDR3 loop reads CASSSPAGRSYNEQFF. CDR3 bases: TGTGCCAGCAGTAGTCCAGCGGGACGGAGCTACAATGAGCAGTTCTTC.

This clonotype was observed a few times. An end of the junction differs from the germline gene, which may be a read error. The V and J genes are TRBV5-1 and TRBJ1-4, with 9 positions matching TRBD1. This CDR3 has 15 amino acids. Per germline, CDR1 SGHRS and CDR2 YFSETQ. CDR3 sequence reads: CASSFRTGANGKLFF. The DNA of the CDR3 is TGCGCCAGCAGCTTCAGGACAGGGGCGAATGGAAAACTGTTTTTT.

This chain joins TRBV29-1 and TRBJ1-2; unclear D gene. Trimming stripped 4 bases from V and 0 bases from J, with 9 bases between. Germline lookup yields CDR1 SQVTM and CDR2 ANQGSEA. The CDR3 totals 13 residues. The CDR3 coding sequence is TGCAGCGTTGTTCTGGTAGCTAACTATGGCTACACCTTC. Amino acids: CSVVLVANYGYTF.

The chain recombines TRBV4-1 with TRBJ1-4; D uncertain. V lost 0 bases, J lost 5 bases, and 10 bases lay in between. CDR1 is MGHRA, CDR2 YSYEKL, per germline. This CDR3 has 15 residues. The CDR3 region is CASSQDRLPNEKLFF. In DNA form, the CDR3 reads TGCGCCAGCAGCCAAGATAGACTGCCCAATGAAAAACTGTTTTTT.

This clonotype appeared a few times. The DNA for the CDR3 is TGTGCCAGCAGTTTACCGGGACAAAATAATCAGCCCCAGCATTTT. As protein: CASSLPGQNNQPQHF. The V call is TRBV28, the J call TRBJ1-5; TRBD1 is a possible D gene (6 bases). Trimming pared 2 bases from V and 4 bases from J, leaving 12 bases between. Germline CDR1 is MDHEN and CDR2 is SYDVKM. The CDR3 is made up of 15 amino acids.